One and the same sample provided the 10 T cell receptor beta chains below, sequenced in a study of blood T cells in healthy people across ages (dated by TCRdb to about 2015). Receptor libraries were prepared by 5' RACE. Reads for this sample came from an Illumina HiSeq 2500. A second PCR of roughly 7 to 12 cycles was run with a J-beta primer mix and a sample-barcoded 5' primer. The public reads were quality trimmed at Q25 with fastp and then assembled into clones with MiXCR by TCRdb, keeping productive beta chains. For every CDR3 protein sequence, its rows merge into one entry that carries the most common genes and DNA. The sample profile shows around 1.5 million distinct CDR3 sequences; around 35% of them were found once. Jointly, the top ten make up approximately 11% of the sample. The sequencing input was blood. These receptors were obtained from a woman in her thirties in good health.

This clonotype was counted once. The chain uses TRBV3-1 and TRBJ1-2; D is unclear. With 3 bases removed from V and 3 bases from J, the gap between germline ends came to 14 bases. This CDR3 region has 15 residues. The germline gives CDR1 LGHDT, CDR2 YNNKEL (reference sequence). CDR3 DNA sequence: TGTGCCAGCAGCCAGCGGCCGGACCGCGACTATGGCTACACCTTC. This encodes CASSQRPDRDYGYTF.

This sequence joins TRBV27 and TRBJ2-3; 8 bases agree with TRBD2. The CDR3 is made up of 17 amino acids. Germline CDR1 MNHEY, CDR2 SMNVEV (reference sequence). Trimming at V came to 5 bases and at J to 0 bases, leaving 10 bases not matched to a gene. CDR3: CASSPRLARPSTDTQYF. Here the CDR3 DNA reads TGTGCCAGCAGTCCACGACTAGCGAGACCTAGCACAGATACGCAGTATTTT.

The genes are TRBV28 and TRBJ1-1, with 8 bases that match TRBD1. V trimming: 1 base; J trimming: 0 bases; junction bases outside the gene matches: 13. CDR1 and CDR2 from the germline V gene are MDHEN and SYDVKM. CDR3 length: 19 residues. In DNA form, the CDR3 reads TGTGCCAGCAGTTTATTCTCCAGGGGGCGGACTTTTGTGAACACTGAAGCTTTCTTT. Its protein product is CASSLFSRGRTFVNTEAFF.

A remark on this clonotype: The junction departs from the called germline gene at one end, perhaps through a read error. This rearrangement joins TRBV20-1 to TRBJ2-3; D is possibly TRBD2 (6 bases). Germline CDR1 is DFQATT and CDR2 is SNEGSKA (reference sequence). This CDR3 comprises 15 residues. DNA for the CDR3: TGCAGTGCTAGATGGCGGGGTTCTAGCACAGATGCGCAGTATTTT. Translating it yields CSARWRGSSTDAQYF.

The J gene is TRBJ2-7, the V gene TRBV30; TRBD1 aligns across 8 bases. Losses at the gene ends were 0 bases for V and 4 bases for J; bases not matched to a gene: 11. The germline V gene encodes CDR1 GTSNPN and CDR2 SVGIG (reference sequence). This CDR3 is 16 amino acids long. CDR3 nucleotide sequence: TGTGCCTGGAGTGTAAGGGGTTCGAGACAGGGGTACGAGCAGTACTTC. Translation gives CAWSVRGSRQGYEQYF.

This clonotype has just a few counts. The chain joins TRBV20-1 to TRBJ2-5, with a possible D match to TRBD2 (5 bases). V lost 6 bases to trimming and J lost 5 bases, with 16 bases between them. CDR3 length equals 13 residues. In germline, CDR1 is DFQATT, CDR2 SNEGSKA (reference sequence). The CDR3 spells CSAEERVRETQYF. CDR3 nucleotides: TGCAGTGCGGAAGAGAGGGTCAGGGAGACCCAGTACTTC.

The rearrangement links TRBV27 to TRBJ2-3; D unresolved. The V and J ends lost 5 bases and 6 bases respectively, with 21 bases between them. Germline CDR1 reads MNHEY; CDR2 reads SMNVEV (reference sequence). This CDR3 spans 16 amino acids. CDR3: CASSRRSRLPLDTQYF. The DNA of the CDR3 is TGTGCCAGCAGTCGTCGAAGTCGTCTCCCATTGGATACGCAGTATTTT.

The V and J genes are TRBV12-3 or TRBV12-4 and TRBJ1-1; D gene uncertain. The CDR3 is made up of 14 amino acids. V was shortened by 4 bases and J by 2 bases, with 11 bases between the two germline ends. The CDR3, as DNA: TGTGCCAGCAGTTGGGTGGGCATCAACACTGAAGCTTTCTTT. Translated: CASSWVGINTEAFF.

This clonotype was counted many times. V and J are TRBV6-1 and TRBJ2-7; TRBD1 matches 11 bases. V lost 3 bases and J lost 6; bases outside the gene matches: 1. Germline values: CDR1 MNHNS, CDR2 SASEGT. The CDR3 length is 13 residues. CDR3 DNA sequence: TGTGCCAGCAGTGAGGGACAGGGGGGCGAGCAGTACTTC. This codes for CASSEGQGGEQYF.

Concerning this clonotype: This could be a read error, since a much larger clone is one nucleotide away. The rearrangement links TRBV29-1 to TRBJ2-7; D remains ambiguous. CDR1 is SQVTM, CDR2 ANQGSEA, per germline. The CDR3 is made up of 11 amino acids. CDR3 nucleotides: TGCGGCGTTGCCGACAACTACGAGCAGTACTTC. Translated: CGVADNYEQYF.